This T cell receptor beta chain is from a study of blood T cell repertoires in COVID-19. The CDR3 runs to 16 residues. J lost 3 bases, V lost 3 bases, and 3 bases had no gene match. CDR1 PRHDT and CDR2 FYEKMQ come from the germline V gene (reference sequence). Categorization into cohorts depended on clinical history that participants reported. Donors in Cohort 3 counted as recovered after two negative PCRs, clearance, or symptom resolution. Study processing details: Amplification of reference gene primers was used by the study to estimate nucleated cell counts. Profiled with immunoSEQ multiplex PCR; TCRdb holds only in-frame clones, not every one. Clone size and V and J calls were adopted from that table, with D and trimming inferred from the DNA. The sample comprises about 170,000 clones, about 84% of which are singletons, and approximately 12% rests with the top ten.

The rearrangement joins TRBV13 to TRBJ2-1; 12 nucleotides match TRBD2. The specimen was PBMCs or T cells enriched from blood (not recorded which). This TCR was sampled from a man aged 50 or older who had recovered from COVID-19. For the CDR3, the DNA is TGTGCCAGCAGCTTGAGGACTAGCGGGGACTACAATGAGCAGTTCTTC. It encodes CASSLRTSGDYNEQFF.